This entry describes one TCR beta chain. This clone has more than one count but fewer than ten. No antigen is known for it. Base quality data are lacking; no much larger clone is found one base away. This entry comes from a study of beta chain features in type 1 diabetes (dated by TCRdb to the late 2010s). The study in broad terms: Patients and healthy donors did not differ in mean age, gender distribution, total cell number or subset yield. The study compared the TCRB repertoires of sorted circulating CD4+ T cell subsets in recently diagnosed type 1 diabetes patients with those in matched healthy donors. Across all samples, about 110 million sorted cells were examined, and cell number per subset correlated strongly with RNA yield. Regulatory and stem cell-like memory subsets were obtained from only 8 patients and roughly eight healthy donors, while naive and central memory subsets were obtained from all 30 or so donors.

General findings and caveats noted by the study authors: Patients with type 1 diabetes made fewer insertions and deleted more nucleotides at VDJ recombination sites, implying thymic rearrangement abnormalities. Because small numbers of individuals were included in the HLA sub-analyses, any influence of HLA type on TCRB rearrangement was left unresolved. Naive, central memory and regulatory TCRB repertoires appeared more similar among patients than among healthy donors. Because cDNA was sequenced instead of genomic DNA, highly expressing activated cells could be over-represented, though the groups showed no difference in activation or CD3 levels. In all four CD4+ subsets, TCRB CDR3 length was moderately but significantly shorter in type 1 diabetes patients. PCR might favor shorter templates, but patient and control samples were amplified and corrected together, so any skew would affect both groups equally.

From each donor, a single peripheral blood sample of about 100 mL on average was drawn into heparinised tubes. Naive, central memory, regulatory and stem cell-like memory CD4+ T cells were sorted on a BD FACSAria II using a panel including CD45RO, CCR7, CD25, CD127, CD95 and CD27. A purity above 95% was achieved for all sorted populations. Right away, PBMCs were isolated by Lymphoprep density gradient centrifugation and were stained directly, with no culture step. To minimize batch effects, samples were stained and sorted in pairs, one healthy donor with one patient per experiment. The CDR3 measures 16 amino acids from cysteine to phenylalanine. The sequence is cut down to CDR3 DNA, 48 bases in frame from base 1. For CDR1 and CDR2, the germline V gene lists LGHNA and YSLEER. The germline V and J ends show losses of 3 bases and 3 bases respectively, and no gene match explains 8 bases of the junction.

The entire isolated RNA was reverse transcribed using the High Capacity cDNA Reverse Transcription Kit, and thus expressed TCRB transcripts were sequenced. Deep immunoSEQ sequencing was applied to naive, central memory and regulatory T cell samples, giving an average of roughly 3.3 million total reads per sample. After sorted cells were lysed in RLT buffer, RNA was extracted with DNase-treated RNeasy Micro or Mini kits, with the choice depending on cell number. Each cell subset was processed on its own to prevent cross-contamination, while patient and healthy donor samples were processed together. The immunoSEQ multiplex PCR was used to amplify TCRB sequences from cDNA, generating 87-bp fragments that spanned the CDR3 region. Sequencing of the amplicons was performed on the Illumina HiSeq platform. The paper's data handling went like this. PCR bias was corrected computationally using synthetic template baselines, and reads within Hamming distance 2 were collapsed, with unmergeable singletons discarded. Reads were aligned against IMGT so that V, D and J genes, CDR3 length and insertions or deletions at six rearrangement sites could be assigned. Within each subset, clonotype counts were normalized to sorted cell number, and only after that were true diversity and Gini coefficients computed with the tcR R package. The overlap coefficient, calculated on TCRB nucleotide sequences, was used to measure repertoire sharing. Not all clones reach the TCRdb copy of this immuneACCESS table, which keeps in-frame sequences only. Checked studies attribute under half of the gap to unresolved V genes and leave the rest unexplained. That table furnishes V, J and clone size, whereas the DNA furnished D and trimming. The sample includes roughly 180,000 clones, with 7% to 9% observed a single time. The ten largest account for under 0.55% of the sample.

The sequence links TRBV4-3 to TRBJ2-7; a stretch of 10 junction bases matches TRBD1. The sample comprised central memory CD4+ T cells from blood. The source of this sequence is a young man with type 1 diabetes. The nucleotide sequence is given as TGCGCCAGCAGCCAGTATAGCGGGACAGGGGTCTACGAGCAGTACTTC. It specifies CASSQYSGTGVYEQYF.